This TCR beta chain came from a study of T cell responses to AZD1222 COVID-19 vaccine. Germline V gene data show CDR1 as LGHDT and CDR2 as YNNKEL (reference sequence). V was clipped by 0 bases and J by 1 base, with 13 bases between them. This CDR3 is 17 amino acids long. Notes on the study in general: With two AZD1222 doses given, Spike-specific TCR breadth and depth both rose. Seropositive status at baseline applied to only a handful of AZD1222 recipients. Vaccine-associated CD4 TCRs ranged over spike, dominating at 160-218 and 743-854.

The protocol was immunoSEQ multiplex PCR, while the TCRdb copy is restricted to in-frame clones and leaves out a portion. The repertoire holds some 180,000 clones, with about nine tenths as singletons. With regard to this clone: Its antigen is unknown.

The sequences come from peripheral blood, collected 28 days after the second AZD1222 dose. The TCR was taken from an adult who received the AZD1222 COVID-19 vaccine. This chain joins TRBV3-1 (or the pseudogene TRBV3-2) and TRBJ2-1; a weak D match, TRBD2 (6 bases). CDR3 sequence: CASSQDPPRDSYNEQFF. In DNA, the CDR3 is TGTGCCAGCAGCCAAGACCCCCCGCGGGATTCCTACAATGAGCAGTTCTTC.